A selection of T cell receptor beta chains follows, all from one sample in a study of shared clonotypes between healthy human individuals. TCRdb keeps only in-frame clones here, not all; method: immunoSEQ multiplex PCR. The repertoire has around 510,000 clones, 90% to 96% of them found once; the top ten carry 0.05% to 0.08%. The sample was naive CD4+ T cells sorted from blood. These receptors were obtained from a woman aged 30 to 39 in good health. Each CDR3 is given with its conserved first and last residue. The order of the fields is V gene, D gene, J gene, clone size, CDR3 DNA, CDR3 protein. D genes are given only for firm matches. Clone size is given for some rows only: seen once, a few or many times, or a class if the clone is expanded.

v_call: TRBV19
d_call: .
j_call: TRBJ1-3
clone_size: once
cdr3_nt: TGTGCCACTACGACAGTCATAACCTCTGGAAACACCATATATTTT
cdr3_aa: CATTTVITSGNTIYF

v_call: TRBV18
d_call: .
j_call: TRBJ2-7
clone_size: once
cdr3_nt: TGTGCCAGCTCACCGGCGGGGTCGTCTAACGAGCAGTACTTC
cdr3_aa: CASSPAGSSNEQYF

v_call: TRBV5-1
d_call: .
j_call: TRBJ2-7
clone_size: once
cdr3_nt: TGCGCCAGCAGCGGGAGCACTCCCCCCTACGAGCAGTACTTC
cdr3_aa: CASSGSTPPYEQYF

v_call: TRBV5-1
d_call: .
j_call: TRBJ2-5
clone_size: .
cdr3_nt: TGCGCCAGCAGCTTGAACAGTAAAGAGACCCAGTACTTC
cdr3_aa: CASSLNSKETQYF

v_call: TRBV6-1
d_call: .
j_call: TRBJ1-1
clone_size: .
cdr3_nt: TGTGCCAGCAGTGAAGTGGGTCCGGGTGAAGCTTTCTTT
cdr3_aa: CASSEVGPGEAFF

v_call: TRBV6-6
d_call: TRBD1
j_call: TRBJ1-4
clone_size: .
cdr3_nt: TGTGCCAGCAGTTACTCGCGGACAGGGAATGAAAAACTGTTTTTT
cdr3_aa: CASSYSRTGNEKLFF

v_call: TRBV27
d_call: TRBD2
j_call: TRBJ2-2
clone_size: .
cdr3_nt: TGTGCCAGCAGCTTACCCATAGCGGGAGCGGGGACCGGGGAGCTGTTTTTT
cdr3_aa: CASSLPIAGAGTGELFF

v_call: TRBV5-1
d_call: .
j_call: TRBJ2-1
clone_size: .
cdr3_nt: TGCGCCAGCAGTCCGGGAGTATTCTACAATGAGCAGTTCTTC
cdr3_aa: CASSPGVFYNEQFF

v_call: TRBV10-2
d_call: .
j_call: TRBJ2-3
clone_size: .
cdr3_nt: TGCGCCAGCAGCGAGGGCATACTAGGGGGCACAGATACGCAGTATTTT
cdr3_aa: CASSEGILGGTDTQYF

v_call: TRBV7-9
d_call: TRBD2
j_call: TRBJ2-7
clone_size: .
cdr3_nt: TGTGCCAGCAACAACTCTAGCGGGAGTATGGTCGAGGGACTCTACGAGCAGTACTTC
cdr3_aa: CASNNSSGSMVEGLYEQYF

v_call: TRBV23-1
d_call: .
j_call: TRBJ2-1
clone_size: .
cdr3_nt: TGCGCCAGCAGTCACATCTGCTGGGAGCCATCCTACAATGAGCAGTTCTTC
cdr3_aa: CASSHICWEPSYNEQFF

v_call: TRBV27
d_call: .
j_call: TRBJ2-7
clone_size: .
cdr3_nt: TGTGCCAGCACCCCCGAGGGATCGGCTGAGCAGTACTTC
cdr3_aa: CASTPEGSAEQYF

v_call: TRBV2
d_call: .
j_call: TRBJ2-1
clone_size: .
cdr3_nt: TGTGCCAGCAACGAGAATCTCTACAATGAGCAGTTCTTC
cdr3_aa: CASNENLYNEQFF

v_call: TRBV5-1
d_call: .
j_call: TRBJ1-1
clone_size: .
cdr3_nt: TGCGCCAGCAGCAATGAAAGGGTAGAGACTGAAGCTTTCTTT
cdr3_aa: CASSNERVETEAFF

v_call: TRBV28
d_call: TRBD2
j_call: TRBJ2-2
clone_size: .
cdr3_nt: TGTGCCAGCAGCCGGGGGTTAGCGGGAGGGTCCCGGGAGCTGTTTTTT
cdr3_aa: CASSRGLAGGSRELFF

v_call: TRBV6-5
d_call: TRBD2
j_call: TRBJ2-7
clone_size: .
cdr3_nt: TGTGCCAGCAGTAAGACTAGCCGCTACGAGCAGTACTTC
cdr3_aa: CASSKTSRYEQYF

v_call: TRBV10-3
d_call: .
j_call: TRBJ1-1
clone_size: .
cdr3_nt: TGTGCCATCAGTGGAGGGCAGCCGAACACTGAAGCTTTCTTT
cdr3_aa: CAISGGQPNTEAFF

v_call: TRBV10-3
d_call: .
j_call: TRBJ1-2
clone_size: .
cdr3_nt: TGTGCCATCAGCCCCAGGGAAGGGGACTATGGCTACACCTTC
cdr3_aa: CAISPREGDYGYTF

v_call: TRBV11-2
d_call: TRBD2
j_call: TRBJ2-2
clone_size: .
cdr3_nt: TGTGCCAGCAGCTACCTGTCCGTAGCGGGAGTCGGGGAGCTGTTTTTT
cdr3_aa: CASSYLSVAGVGELFF

v_call: TRBV19
d_call: TRBD2
j_call: TRBJ2-2
clone_size: .
cdr3_nt: TGTGCCAGTAGTGAGGGACTAGCGGGAATGACCGGGGAGCTGTTTTTT
cdr3_aa: CASSEGLAGMTGELFF

v_call: TRBV15
d_call: .
j_call: TRBJ2-2
clone_size: once
cdr3_nt: TGTGCCACCAGCAGTAGGGGGGATGGCGGGGAGCTGTTTTTT
cdr3_aa: CATSSRGDGGELFF

v_call: TRBV2
d_call: TRBD1
j_call: TRBJ1-1
clone_size: .
cdr3_nt: TGTGCCAGCAGTGCCACCGGGACAGGGGTTACTGAAGCTTTCTTT
cdr3_aa: CASSATGTGVTEAFF

v_call: TRBV6-5
d_call: TRBD1
j_call: TRBJ1-1
clone_size: .
cdr3_nt: TGTGCCAGCACCATAAACAGGGGGGGGGACACTGAAGCTTTCTTT
cdr3_aa: CASTINRGGDTEAFF

v_call: TRBV7-2
d_call: .
j_call: TRBJ2-1
clone_size: .
cdr3_nt: TGTGCCAGCAGCCGAGGGGGGATCCCTTCCAATGAGCAGTTCTTC
cdr3_aa: CASSRGGIPSNEQFF

v_call: TRBV28
d_call: .
j_call: TRBJ2-7
clone_size: .
cdr3_nt: TGTGCCAGCAGTTCCCCCGGGATAGGGGACGAGCAGTACTTC
cdr3_aa: CASSSPGIGDEQYF

v_call: TRBV10-2
d_call: .
j_call: TRBJ1-1
clone_size: .
cdr3_nt: TGCGCCAGCGCTGGTAGGGGAGTGGACACTGAAGCTTTCTTT
cdr3_aa: CASAGRGVDTEAFF

v_call: TRBV5-1
d_call: .
j_call: TRBJ2-6
clone_size: .
cdr3_nt: TGCGCCAGCAGCCTTGAGCCCGACGGAGCAGGGGCCAACGTCCTGACTTTC
cdr3_aa: CASSLEPDGAGANVLTF

v_call: TRBV19
d_call: TRBD2
j_call: TRBJ2-1
clone_size: few
cdr3_nt: TGTGCCAGTAGTAGGAGCGGGAGGCTCCTTAGCTCCTACAATGAGCAGTTCTTC
cdr3_aa: CASSRSGRLLSSYNEQFF

v_call: TRBV14
d_call: TRBD2
j_call: TRBJ2-3
clone_size: .
cdr3_nt: TGTGCCAGCAGCCAAGCCCCCTCAGCGGGAGTGTTAGATACGCAGTATTTT
cdr3_aa: CASSQAPSAGVLDTQYF

v_call: TRBV7-7
d_call: TRBD2
j_call: TRBJ2-1
clone_size: once
cdr3_nt: TGTGCCAGCAGTCGCGGGAGCTCCTACAATGAGCAGTTCTTC
cdr3_aa: CASSRGSSYNEQFF

v_call: TRBV11-2
d_call: .
j_call: TRBJ1-3
clone_size: .
cdr3_nt: TGTGCCTCCCGACAGAGCTCTGGAAACACCATATATTTT
cdr3_aa: CASRQSSGNTIYF

v_call: TRBV28
d_call: .
j_call: TRBJ2-2
clone_size: .
cdr3_nt: TGTGCCAGCAGTTGGGAGTCCCCCGGGGAGCTGTTTTTT
cdr3_aa: CASSWESPGELFF

v_call: TRBV6-5
d_call: TRBD1
j_call: TRBJ1-5
clone_size: once
cdr3_nt: TGTGCCAGCCAGGGGGGGCCAAATCAGCCCCAGCATTTT
cdr3_aa: CASQGGPNQPQHF

v_call: TRBV28
d_call: .
j_call: TRBJ2-3
clone_size: .
cdr3_nt: TGTGCCAGCAGCCGTTCGGGTACGCAGTATTTT
cdr3_aa: CASSRSGTQYF

v_call: TRBV10-1
d_call: TRBD1
j_call: TRBJ2-7
clone_size: .
cdr3_nt: TGCGCCAGCAGCGAGGGACAGGGTTCTGTCACCCACGAGCAGTACTTC
cdr3_aa: CASSEGQGSVTHEQYF

v_call: TRBV10-3
d_call: TRBD1
j_call: TRBJ1-3
clone_size: once
cdr3_nt: TGTGCCATCGGAGGGGGCGCCTCTGGAAACACCATATATTTT
cdr3_aa: CAIGGGASGNTIYF

v_call: TRBV20-1
d_call: .
j_call: TRBJ1-2
clone_size: .
cdr3_nt: TGCAGTGCTGGGGGACCCTATGGCTACACCTTC
cdr3_aa: CSAGGPYGYTF

v_call: TRBV25-1
d_call: TRBD2
j_call: TRBJ2-3
clone_size: .
cdr3_nt: TGTGCCAGCAGTGCCCAACTAGCGACAGATACGCAGTATTTT
cdr3_aa: CASSAQLATDTQYF

v_call: TRBV28
d_call: TRBD2
j_call: TRBJ2-7
clone_size: .
cdr3_nt: TGTGCCAGCAATCCGAGCGGGAAGACCTACGAGCAGTACTTC
cdr3_aa: CASNPSGKTYEQYF

v_call: TRBV5-1
d_call: TRBD2
j_call: TRBJ2-1
clone_size: once
cdr3_nt: TGCGCCAGCAGCTTGGTGCAGATGCGGGAGTCGTCGCAGTTCTTC
cdr3_aa: CASSLVQMRESSQFF

v_call: TRBV27
d_call: .
j_call: TRBJ1-1
clone_size: .
cdr3_nt: TGTGCCAGCAGTTTATTAGGGGCCGCCTCAGAAGCTTTCTTT
cdr3_aa: CASSLLGAASEAFF

v_call: TRBV12-5
d_call: TRBD1
j_call: TRBJ2-2
clone_size: .
cdr3_nt: TGTGCTAGTGGTCCGGGACAGGGCACCGGGGAGCTGTTTTTT
cdr3_aa: CASGPGQGTGELFF

v_call: TRBV2
d_call: .
j_call: TRBJ1-1
clone_size: .
cdr3_nt: TGTGCCAGCAAGCGGGACACCGTAATCACTGAAGCTTTCTTT
cdr3_aa: CASKRDTVITEAFF

v_call: TRBV6-5
d_call: TRBD2
j_call: TRBJ2-7
clone_size: .
cdr3_nt: TGTGCCAGCATGAGCGGGACCTCCTACGAGCAGTACTTC
cdr3_aa: CASMSGTSYEQYF

v_call: TRBV10-3
d_call: .
j_call: TRBJ1-3
clone_size: .
cdr3_nt: TGTGCCATCAGTGAGTCGACTTCGCGGGACACCATATATTTT
cdr3_aa: CAISESTSRDTIYF

v_call: TRBV25-1
d_call: .
j_call: TRBJ2-1
clone_size: .
cdr3_nt: TGTGCCAGCAGTAGCCGGGACCCACTTACCTACAATGAGCAGTTCTTC
cdr3_aa: CASSSRDPLTYNEQFF

v_call: TRBV11-2
d_call: .
j_call: TRBJ2-7
clone_size: .
cdr3_nt: TGTGCCAGCAGCTTAGCACGATACGAGCAGTACTTC
cdr3_aa: CASSLARYEQYF

v_call: TRBV2
d_call: .
j_call: TRBJ1-3
clone_size: .
cdr3_nt: TGTGCCGGATCCACAACAGCGAGCTCTGGAAACACCATATATTTT
cdr3_aa: CAGSTTASSGNTIYF

v_call: TRBV4-1
d_call: TRBD1
j_call: TRBJ1-2
clone_size: .
cdr3_nt: TGCGCCAGCAGCTCACCGGGACAGGGGGCGGGCTACACCTTC
cdr3_aa: CASSSPGQGAGYTF

v_call: TRBV19
d_call: .
j_call: TRBJ2-5
clone_size: .
cdr3_nt: TGTGCCAGTAGTATACAGGGACCTCAAGAGACCCAGTACTTC
cdr3_aa: CASSIQGPQETQYF

v_call: TRBV29-1
d_call: .
j_call: TRBJ2-3
clone_size: .
cdr3_nt: TGCAGCGTTGAGCTCTTGGGAGATACGCAGTATTTT
cdr3_aa: CSVELLGDTQYF

v_call: TRBV6-5
d_call: .
j_call: TRBJ1-3
clone_size: .
cdr3_nt: TGTGCCAGCAGTTACTCGAGGATCACAGGAAACACCATATATTTT
cdr3_aa: CASSYSRITGNTIYF

v_call: TRBV18
d_call: .
j_call: TRBJ2-3
clone_size: .
cdr3_nt: TGTGCCAGCTCGACTGCCGAGGGTGGAGATACGCAGTATTTT
cdr3_aa: CASSTAEGGDTQYF

v_call: TRBV18
d_call: TRBD2
j_call: TRBJ2-7
clone_size: .
cdr3_nt: TGTGCCAGCTCACCCGGGACTAGCGGCCCCTACGAGCAGTACTTC
cdr3_aa: CASSPGTSGPYEQYF

v_call: TRBV5-4
d_call: TRBD2
j_call: TRBJ2-3
clone_size: .
cdr3_nt: TGTGCCAGCAGCCGGGACAGGGGACTAGCGGGATCTGGAGATACGCAGTATTTT
cdr3_aa: CASSRDRGLAGSGDTQYF

v_call: TRBV28
d_call: TRBD2
j_call: TRBJ2-7
clone_size: once
cdr3_nt: TGTGCCAGCAGTCCTCGGACTAGCGGGAGCTACGAGCAGTACTTC
cdr3_aa: CASSPRTSGSYEQYF

v_call: TRBV7-9
d_call: TRBD1
j_call: TRBJ2-7
clone_size: .
cdr3_nt: TGTGCCAGCAGCTTAGCCGGGGGACAGGGGGAGCAGTACTTC
cdr3_aa: CASSLAGGQGEQYF

v_call: TRBV6-6
d_call: .
j_call: TRBJ1-4
clone_size: once
cdr3_nt: TGTGCCAGCAGACCTACGGGCACAGAACGGGGAAAACTGTTTTTT
cdr3_aa: CASRPTGTERGKLFF

v_call: TRBV6-5
d_call: .
j_call: TRBJ2-5
clone_size: .
cdr3_nt: TGTGCCAGCAGTCTCCTGGGGACCCAGTACTTC
cdr3_aa: CASSLLGTQYF